These 20 T cell receptor beta chains share one sample of origin, sequenced in a study of a mutant IDH1 vaccine in newly diagnosed glioma. Time point described: week 35, safety follow-up. The content of each vaccine dose was 300 ug of mutant IDH1 20-mer peptide, and topical imiquimod accompanied it. Antigens for these TCRs are unknown. The protocol was immunoSEQ multiplex PCR, while the TCRdb copy is restricted to in-frame clones and leaves out a portion. This sample yields around 29,000 clones, of which about 76% are seen a single time; 6.5% to 9.5% belongs to the top ten. This sample comprised PBMCs, obtained from a glioma patient whose treatment included an IDH1 peptide vaccine. These receptor sequences come from a man in his fifties with glioma.

This sequence joins TRBV6-6 and TRBJ2-7; D is unclear. The CDR3 runs 13 residues. Per germline, CDR1 MNHNY and CDR2 SVGAGI (reference sequence). Trimming cost V 5 bases and J 3 bases, with 11 bases left between them. CDR3 bases: TGTGCCAGCAGTCCCAGGATTTACTACGAGCAGTACTTC. Translation: CASSPRIYYEQYF.

The chain couples TRBV6-1 to TRBJ1-1; no firm D call. The CDR3 is made up of 15 amino acids. CDR1 is MNHNS and CDR2 is SASEGT in the germline V gene. With 1 base removed from V and 3 bases from J, the gap between germline ends came to 12 bases. The CDR3 loop is CASSEGLAGYTEAFF. The CDR3 nucleotides are TGTGCCAGCAGTGAAGGTTTAGCGGGATACACTGAAGCTTTCTTT.

This chain joins TRBV14 and TRBJ1-2, with TRBD1 as a possible D gene (6 bases). Trimming cost V 3 bases and J 4 bases, with 12 bases left between them. CDR3 length equals 14 residues. Germline CDR1 SGHDN, CDR2 FVKESK. CDR3 protein: CASSHDTGSYGYTF. The CDR3, as DNA: TGTGCCAGCAGCCACGATACAGGGAGCTATGGCTACACCTTC.

The chain combines TRBV5-4 with TRBJ2-7, with D possibly called TRBD1 or TRBD2 (5 bases each). CDR1 is SGHNT, CDR2 YYREEE, per germline (reference sequence). The CDR3 totals 13 residues. Trimming shortened V by 4 bases and J by 2 bases, and 10 bases separated the two germline ends. CDR3: CASSRDGTYEQYF. In DNA, the CDR3 is TGTGCCAGCAGCCGGGACGGTACCTACGAGCAGTACTTC.

The chain carries TRBV7-3 and TRBJ1-1; D is unclear. The V gene's germline CDR1 is SGHTA and CDR2 FQGTGA. The germline V and J ends were trimmed by 5 bases and 11 bases, with 18 bases remaining between them. The CDR3 loop spans 13 amino acids. The chain's CDR3 is CASSRLAGELAFF. The CDR3 DNA reads as TGTGCCAGCAGCCGCCTCGCGGGCGAGTTGGCTTTCTTT.

This chain connects TRBV5-1 to TRBJ2-7; perhaps TRBD1 as D (5 bases). Germline CDR1 and CDR2: SGHRS and YFSETQ. V was cut by 0 bases and J by 4 bases, with 14 bases left in between. This CDR3 contains 15 residues. The CDR3 protein is CASSLGVRVSYEQYF. CDR3 nucleotides: TGCGCCAGCAGCTTGGGGGTCAGGGTAAGTTACGAGCAGTACTTC.

The gene calls are TRBV5-5 and TRBJ2-7, with D possibly TRBD2 on 6 matching bases. The V and J ends lost 4 bases and 1 base respectively, with 15 bases between them. CDR3 length: 15 residues. The germline gives CDR1 SGHKS, CDR2 YYEKEE (reference sequence). The CDR3: CASSLGLALSYEQYF. In nucleotides, the CDR3 is TGTGCCAGCAGCCTGGGCCTAGCGTTGTCCTACGAGCAGTACTTC.

This clone showed up just once. The chain combines TRBV2 with TRBJ2-7, with no clear D. The CDR3 has 14 amino acids. CDR1 SNHLY and CDR2 FYNNEI come from the germline V gene. Trimming took off 6 bases at V and 0 bases at J, with 12 bases between the two ends. The DNA of the CDR3 is TGTGCCAGCAGGACGAACCGCCTCTCCTACGAGCAGTACTTC. It codes for CASRTNRLSYEQYF.

The V call is TRBV18, the J call TRBJ2-2, with no clear D. V lost 3 bases and J lost 1, with 6 bases in between. CDR1 and CDR2 from the germline V gene are KGHSH and LQKENI. The CDR3 is 14 amino acids. CDR3: CASSPPGNTGELFF. The CDR3 DNA sequence: TGTGCCAGCTCACCTCCCGGGAACACCGGGGAGCTGTTTTTT. Variable domain in full (rest from reference TRBV18 and TRBJ2-2): NAGVMQNPRHLVRRRGQEARLRCSPMKGHSHVYWYRQLPEEGLKFMVYLQKENIIDESGMPKERFSAEFPKEGPSILRIQQVVRGDSAAYFCASSPPGNTGELFFGEGSRLTVL.

The sample holds one count of this clone. The V gene is TRBV7-9, the J gene TRBJ1-2; maybe TRBD1 (5 bases). There are 13 residues in the CDR3. Germline V gene lookup returns CDR1 SEHNR and CDR2 FQNEAQ (reference sequence). V shed 5 bases and J shed 12 bases, with 19 bases lying between them. The CDR3 is CASSRVLSGFNTF. The DNA for the CDR3 is TGTGCCAGCAGCCGAGTACTATCAGGGTTTAACACCTTC.

This chain connects TRBV18 to TRBJ1-2; maybe TRBD1 (5 bases). The V and J ends lost 7 bases and 1 base respectively, with 19 bases between them. This CDR3 has 16 amino acids. Germline V gene lookup returns CDR1 KGHSH and CDR2 LQKENI. This CDR3 reads CASLDATQGRNYGYTF. The CDR3 DNA follows: TGTGCCAGCTTAGACGCTACCCAGGGACGTAACTATGGCTACACCTTC.

The rearrangement links TRBV28 to TRBJ1-1, with 7 bases that match TRBD1. The CDR3 contains 13 residues. Trimming at V came to 6 bases and at J to 8 bases, leaving 9 bases not matched to a gene. CDR1 MDHEN and CDR2 SYDVKM come from the germline V gene. The CDR3 reads CASRPPAGGEAFF. CDR3 DNA sequence: TGTGCCAGCAGGCCGCCGGCAGGGGGGGAAGCTTTCTTT.

The chain links TRBV6-1 to TRBJ2-7; 10 nucleotides line up with TRBD2. Looked up from germline, CDR1 is MNHNS and CDR2 is SASEGT. The CDR3 is 14 amino acids. The ends lost 5 bases at V and 4 bases at J; junction bases unmatched: 5. The CDR3 bases are TGTGCCAGCAGTTGGACTAGCGGACCGTACGAGCAGTACTTC. Its translation: CASSWTSGPYEQYF.

The V gene is TRBV2, the J gene TRBJ1-2; weak D call: TRBD1 (6 bases). This CDR3 contains 14 residues. The V gene's germline CDR1 is SNHLY and CDR2 FYNNEI. V was pared by 5 bases and J by 4 bases, with 14 bases between. CDR3 protein: CASSTQGMAYGYTF. The CDR3 DNA reads TGTGCCAGCAGTACTCAGGGGATGGCCTATGGCTACACCTTC. The complete variable domain, with remaining parts taken from reference TRBV2 and TRBJ1-2, reads EPEVTQTPSHQVTQMGQEVILRCVPISNHLYFYWYRQILGQKVEFLVSFYNNEISEKSEIFDDQFSVERPDGSNFTLKIRSTKLEDSAMYFCASSTQGMAYGYTFGSGTRLTVV.

This clone was seen a handful of times. The rearrangement joins TRBV19 to TRBJ2-5; D is unresolved. The CDR3 spans 13 residues. Trimming cost V 5 bases and J 5 bases, with 12 bases left between them. Germline V CDR1 and CDR2: LNHDA, SQIVND (reference sequence). The CDR3 bases are TGTGCCAGTAGTGTATACTCGAAGGAGACCCAGTACTTC. Its translation: CASSVYSKETQYF.

The genes are TRBV9 and TRBJ1-1; a weak D match, TRBD1 (5 bases). The CDR3 has 13 residues. Germline V lookup: CDR1 SGDLS, CDR2 YYNGEE. Trimming took 0 bases from V and 4 from J, leaving 7 bases between them. This chain's CDR3 is CASSVDGATEAFF. CDR3 nucleotide sequence: TGTGCCAGCAGCGTAGATGGGGCCACTGAAGCTTTCTTT.

The rearrangement joins TRBV10-3 to TRBJ1-1; D may be TRBD1 (5 bases). In germline, CDR1 is ENHRY, CDR2 SYGVKD. The CDR3 length is 15 residues. The V gene lost 2 bases and the J gene lost 1 base, with 11 bases spanning the gap. This CDR3 is CAISEVPTANTEAFF. For the CDR3, the DNA is TGTGCCATCAGTGAGGTGCCGACAGCGAACACTGAAGCTTTCTTT.

The table lists this clone with a few counts. The chain links TRBV7-6 to TRBJ1-5; unclear D gene. In germline, CDR1 is SGHVS, CDR2 FNYEAQ. The CDR3 totals 13 residues. Trimming took off 2 bases at V and 4 bases at J, with 6 bases between the two ends. This CDR3 is CASSLSVNQPQHF. As DNA, the CDR3 is TGTGCCAGCAGCTTATCTGTGAATCAGCCCCAGCATTTT. Combining the CDR3 with reference TRBV7-6 and TRBJ1-5 gives the whole variable domain GAGVSQSPRYKVTKRGQDVALRCDPISGHVSLYWYRQALGQGPEFLTYFNYEAQQDKSGLPNDRFSAERPEGSISTLTIQRTEQRDSAMYRCASSLSVNQPQHFGDGTRLSIL.

The rearrangement uses TRBV6-6 and TRBJ2-1; 9 nucleotides align to TRBD2. CDR3 size: 13 residues. The germline CDR1 and CDR2 sequences are MNHNY and SVGAGI (reference sequence). With V trimmed by 6 bases and J by 11 bases, 8 bases remained unmatched. CDR3 sequence: CASRTPSGTKQFF. For the CDR3, the DNA is TGTGCCAGCAGAACCCCTAGCGGGACGAAGCAGTTCTTC.

The chain uses TRBV27 and TRBJ2-2, with a possible D match to TRBD2 (5 bases). Germline CDR1 and CDR2: MNHEY and SMNVEV (reference sequence). V gave up 6 bases and J gave up 7 bases, with 15 bases separating them. The CDR3 has 14 amino acids. CDR3: CASRVRGGVGELFF. DNA for the CDR3: TGTGCCAGCAGAGTCCGGGGTGGGGTCGGGGAGCTGTTTTTT.